This TCR beta chain came from a study of blood T cell repertoires in COVID-19. Turning to the study itself: The samples span acute and convalescent COVID-19 from the United States, Italy and Spain.

Profiling relied on immunoSEQ multiplex PCR, and the TCRdb table lists in-frame clones only, not all of them. This sample has about 250,000 clones, with roughly 82% found just once. There are 16 residues in the CDR3. Germline V lookup: CDR1 SGDLS, CDR2 YYNGEE. V was trimmed by 2 bases and J by 0 bases, leaving 9 bases between them. The source of this sequence is a woman of 80 years or more with active or convalescent COVID-19. V is TRBV9 and J is TRBJ2-6; no clear D gene. The sample taken for sequencing was peripheral blood. CDR3 sequence reads: CASSVGFSSGANVLTF. The CDR3 nucleotides are TGTGCCAGCAGCGTTGGTTTCAGCTCTGGGGCCAACGTCCTGACTTTC.